This T cell receptor (beta chain) was profiled in a study of siplizumab effects on memory and regulatory T cells. Findings and limits, study-wide: The study found naive T cells seemingly more diverse than memory cells and seemingly major alloresponse contributors.

V lost 6 bases and J lost 1; bases outside the gene matches: 6. CDR3 length: 16 residues. Germline V gene sequence: CDR1 MNHEY, CDR2 SMNVEV (reference sequence). Regarding this clone: Antigen specificity is unknown.

Sequenced by immunoSEQ multiplex PCR; TCRdb stores in-frame clones only, minus some. The sample has about 60,000 clones, around 78% seen once. The chain is built from TRBV27 and TRBJ2-2, with TRBD1 identical over 9 bases. This clonotype was sampled from a human donor in good health. Source material: memory CD4+ T cells sorted from blood. CDR3 DNA sequence: TGTGCCAGCAGAGGCGCGACAGGGGGGAACACCGGGGAGCTGTTTTTT. Translated: CASRGATGGNTGELFF.